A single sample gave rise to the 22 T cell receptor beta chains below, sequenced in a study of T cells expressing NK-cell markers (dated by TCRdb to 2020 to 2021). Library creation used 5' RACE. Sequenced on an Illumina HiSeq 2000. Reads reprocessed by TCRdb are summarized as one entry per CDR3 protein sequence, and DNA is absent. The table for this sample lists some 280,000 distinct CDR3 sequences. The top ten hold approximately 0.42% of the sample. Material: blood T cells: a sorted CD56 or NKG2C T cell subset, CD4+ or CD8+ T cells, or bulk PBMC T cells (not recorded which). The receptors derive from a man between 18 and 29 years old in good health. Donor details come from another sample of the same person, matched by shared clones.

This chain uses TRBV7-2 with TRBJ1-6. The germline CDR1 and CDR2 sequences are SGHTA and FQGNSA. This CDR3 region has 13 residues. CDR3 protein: CASSPMADSPLHF.

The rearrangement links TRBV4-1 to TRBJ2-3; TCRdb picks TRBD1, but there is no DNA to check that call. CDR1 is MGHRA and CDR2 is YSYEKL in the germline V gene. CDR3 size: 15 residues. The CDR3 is CASSHPGTAGDTQYF.

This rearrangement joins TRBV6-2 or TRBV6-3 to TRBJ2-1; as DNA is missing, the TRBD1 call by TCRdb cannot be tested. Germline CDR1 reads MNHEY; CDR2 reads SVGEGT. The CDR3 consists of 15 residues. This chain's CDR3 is CASSTRGGLRDEQFF.

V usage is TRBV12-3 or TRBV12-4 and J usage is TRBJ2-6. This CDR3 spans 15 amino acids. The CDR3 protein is CASRTDSLGANVLTF.

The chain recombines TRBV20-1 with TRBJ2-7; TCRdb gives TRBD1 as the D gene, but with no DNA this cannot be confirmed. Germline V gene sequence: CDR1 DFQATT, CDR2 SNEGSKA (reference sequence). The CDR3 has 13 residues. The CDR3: CSAEGGTGYEQYF.

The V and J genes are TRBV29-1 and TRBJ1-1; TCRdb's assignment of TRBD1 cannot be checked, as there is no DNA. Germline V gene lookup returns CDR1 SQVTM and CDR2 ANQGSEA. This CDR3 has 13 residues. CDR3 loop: CSVEDGIWMEAFF.

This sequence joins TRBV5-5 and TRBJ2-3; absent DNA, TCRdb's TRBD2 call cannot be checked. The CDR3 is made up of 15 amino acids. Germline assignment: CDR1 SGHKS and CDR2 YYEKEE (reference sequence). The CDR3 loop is CASSFTSGGTDTQYF.

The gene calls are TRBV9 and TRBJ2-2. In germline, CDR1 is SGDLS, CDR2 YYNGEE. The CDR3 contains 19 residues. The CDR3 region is CASSPRMDRKWLNTGELFF.

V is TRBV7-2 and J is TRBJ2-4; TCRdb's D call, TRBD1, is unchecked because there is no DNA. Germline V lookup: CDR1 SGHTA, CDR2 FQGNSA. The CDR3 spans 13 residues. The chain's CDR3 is CASSLVSGQDQYF.

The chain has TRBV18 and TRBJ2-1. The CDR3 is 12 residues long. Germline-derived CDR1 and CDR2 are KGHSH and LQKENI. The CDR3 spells CASSLLYNEQFF.

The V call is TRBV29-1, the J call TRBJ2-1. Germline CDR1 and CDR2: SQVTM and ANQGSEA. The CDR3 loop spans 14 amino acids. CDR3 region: CSVERHFSYNEQFF.

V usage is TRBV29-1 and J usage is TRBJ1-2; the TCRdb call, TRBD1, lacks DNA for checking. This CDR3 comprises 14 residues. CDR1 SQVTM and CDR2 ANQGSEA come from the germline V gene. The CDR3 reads CSVENRGRLGGYTF.

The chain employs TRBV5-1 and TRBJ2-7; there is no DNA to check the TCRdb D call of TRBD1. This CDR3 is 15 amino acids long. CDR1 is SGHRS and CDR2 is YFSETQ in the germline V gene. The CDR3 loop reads CASSPGTRDPLEQYF. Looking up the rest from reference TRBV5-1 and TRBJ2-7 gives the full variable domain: KAGVTQTPRYLIKTRGQQVTLSCSPISGHRSVSWYQQTPGQGLQFLFEYFSETQRNKGNFPGRFSGRQFSNSRSEMNVSTLELGDSALYLCASSPGTRDPLEQYFGPGTRLTVT.

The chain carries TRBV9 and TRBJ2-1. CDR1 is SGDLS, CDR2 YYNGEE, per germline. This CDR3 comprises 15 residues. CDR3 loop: CASSVGGIMANEQFF.

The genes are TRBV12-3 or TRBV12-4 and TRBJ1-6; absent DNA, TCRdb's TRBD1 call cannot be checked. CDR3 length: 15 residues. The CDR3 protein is CASSPADRGNSPLHF.

This CDR3 is CASSLAEDRQFF. The J gene is TRBJ2-1, the V gene TRBV5-1. Germline V gene data show CDR1 as SGHRS and CDR2 as YFSETQ. This CDR3 is 12 amino acids long.

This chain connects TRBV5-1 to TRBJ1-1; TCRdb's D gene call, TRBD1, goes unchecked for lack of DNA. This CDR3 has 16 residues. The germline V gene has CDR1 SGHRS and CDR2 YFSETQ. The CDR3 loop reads CASSPRTGTRNTEAFF.

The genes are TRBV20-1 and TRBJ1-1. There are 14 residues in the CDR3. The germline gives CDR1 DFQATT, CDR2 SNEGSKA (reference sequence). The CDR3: CSARVMQGLVEAFF.

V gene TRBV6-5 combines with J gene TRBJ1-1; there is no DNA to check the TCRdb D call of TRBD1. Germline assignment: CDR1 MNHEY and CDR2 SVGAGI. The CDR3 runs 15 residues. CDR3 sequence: CASSYVAGGTTEAFF.

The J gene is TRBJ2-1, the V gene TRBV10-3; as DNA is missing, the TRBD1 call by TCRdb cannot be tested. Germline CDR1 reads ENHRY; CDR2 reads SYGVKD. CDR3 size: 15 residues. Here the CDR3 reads CAISEGGTGFNEQFF.

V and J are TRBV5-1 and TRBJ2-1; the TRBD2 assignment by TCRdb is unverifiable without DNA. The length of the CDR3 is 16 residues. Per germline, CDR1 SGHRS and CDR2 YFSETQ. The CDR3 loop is CASSSLAGGPRNEQFF.

Here the CDR3 reads CASSLLGTSGPYEQYF. The chain couples TRBV28 to TRBJ2-7; with no DNA, the TCRdb D assignment of TRBD2 cannot be verified. In germline, CDR1 is MDHEN, CDR2 SYDVKM. The CDR3 covers 16 residues.